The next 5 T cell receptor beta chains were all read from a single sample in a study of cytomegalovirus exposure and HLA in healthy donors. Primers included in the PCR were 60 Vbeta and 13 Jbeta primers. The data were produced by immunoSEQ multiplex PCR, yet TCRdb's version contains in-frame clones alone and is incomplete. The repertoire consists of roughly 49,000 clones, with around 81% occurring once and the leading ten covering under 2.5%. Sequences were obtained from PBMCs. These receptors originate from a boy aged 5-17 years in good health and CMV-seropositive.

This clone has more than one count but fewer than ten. In nucleotides, the CDR3 is TGCGCCAGCACCGCTATCATAGGGGGCGCGGATGGCTACACCTTC. This sequence encodes CASTAIIGGADGYTF. V is TRBV5-1 and J is TRBJ1-2; 7 nucleotides agree with TRBD1. This CDR3 spans 15 amino acids. The V segment lost 6 bases and the J segment 6 bases; nucleotides outside the gene matches: 14. Germline V gene lookup returns CDR1 SGHRS and CDR2 YFSETQ.

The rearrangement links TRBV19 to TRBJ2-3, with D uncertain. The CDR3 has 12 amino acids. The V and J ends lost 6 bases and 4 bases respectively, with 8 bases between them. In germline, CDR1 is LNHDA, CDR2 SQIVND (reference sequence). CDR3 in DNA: TGTGCCAGTAGACATCAGGCAGATACGCAGTATTTT. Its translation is CASRHQADTQYF.

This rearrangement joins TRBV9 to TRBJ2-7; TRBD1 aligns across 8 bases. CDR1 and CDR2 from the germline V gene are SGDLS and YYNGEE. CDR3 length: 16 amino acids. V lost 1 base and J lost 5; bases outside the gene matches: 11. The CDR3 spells CASSVSTGDNLDEQYF. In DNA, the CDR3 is TGTGCCAGCAGCGTATCGACAGGGGATAACCTCGACGAGCAGTACTTC.

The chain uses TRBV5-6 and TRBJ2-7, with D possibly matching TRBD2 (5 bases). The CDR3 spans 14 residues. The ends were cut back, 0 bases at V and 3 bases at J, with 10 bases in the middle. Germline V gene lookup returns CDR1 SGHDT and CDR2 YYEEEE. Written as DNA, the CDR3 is TGTGCCAGCAGCTTGGCCGGGGAAAGCTACGAGCAGTACTTC. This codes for CASSLAGESYEQYF. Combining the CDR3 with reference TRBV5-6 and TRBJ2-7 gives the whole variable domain DAGVTQSPTHLIKTRGQQVTLRCSPKSGHDTVSWYQQALGQGPQFIFQYYEEEERQRGNFPDRFSGHQFPNYSSELNVNALLLGDSALYLCASSLAGESYEQYFGPGTRLTVT.

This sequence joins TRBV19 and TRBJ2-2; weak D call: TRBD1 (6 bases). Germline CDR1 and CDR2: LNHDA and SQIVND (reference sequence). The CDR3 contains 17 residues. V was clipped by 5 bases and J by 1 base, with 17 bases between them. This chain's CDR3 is CASSLRREQGNTGELFF. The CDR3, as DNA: TGTGCCAGTAGTCTACGGAGAGAACAGGGGAACACCGGGGAGCTGTTTTTT. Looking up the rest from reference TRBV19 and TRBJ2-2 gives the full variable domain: DGGITQSPKYLFRKEGQNVTLSCEQNLNHDAMYWYRQDPGQGLRLIYYSQIVNDFQKGDIAEGYSVSREKKESFPLTVTSAQKNPTAFYLCASSLRREQGNTGELFFGEGSRLTVL.